The T cell receptor beta chain under discussion was sequenced for a study of T cell responses to AZD1222 COVID-19 vaccine. Study-level points and caveats: CD4 TCRs linked to vaccination spanned spike, dominating at 160-218 and 743-854. Females made up more of the donors, who were largely white British, and clonal diversity may have come out too low. Only five or six AZD1222 recipients were seropositive at baseline.

Clones were read by immunoSEQ multiplex PCR, and TCRdb kept only the in-frame ones, dropping some. The sample has about 110,000 clones, about nine tenths seen once. To note about this clone: The antigen is not known.

Germline V gene lookup returns CDR1 MDHEN and CDR2 SYDVKM. The ends lost 3 bases at V and 7 bases at J; junction bases unmatched: 7. The CDR3 is 15 residues long. This receptor was taken from an adult in good health. The source material was peripheral blood, sampled on day 0 of AZD1222 vaccination. The gene calls are TRBV28 and TRBJ2-2; 8 nucleotides align to TRBD1. CDR3 amino acids: CASSFSDRAGGELFF. The CDR3 nucleotides read TGTGCCAGCAGTTTCTCGGACAGGGCGGGCGGGGAGCTGTTTTTT.